What follows are 31 T cell receptor beta chains derived from one specimen sequenced in a study of cytomegalovirus exposure and HLA in healthy donors. The study ran its PCR with 60 Vbeta and 13 Jbeta primers. TCRdb keeps only in-frame clones here, not all; method: immunoSEQ multiplex PCR. The sample contains around 200,000 clones, 65% to 90% of which appear only once. The sample comprised PBMCs. Every receptor here comes from a man aged 40-55 years in good health and CMV-seropositive.

This clone was seen only once. The chain uses TRBV10-3 and TRBJ2-3; possibly TRBD2 for D (5 bases). This CDR3 region has 12 residues. V lost 10 bases and J 2 bases, leaving 10 bases between the germline ends. CDR1 and CDR2 from the germline V gene are ENHRY and SYGVKD. CDR3 sequence: CASQTTTDTQYF. The CDR3 nucleotides are TGTGCCAGCCAGACTACCACAGATACGCAGTATTTT.

This clone came up a few times. This chain uses TRBV30 with TRBJ1-4; 9 nucleotides agree with TRBD1. CDR1 and CDR2 (germline): GTSNPN, SVGIG (reference sequence). The CDR3 length is 11 residues. This CDR3 is CAGQGGEKLFF. The CDR3 DNA is TGTGCGGGACAGGGCGGTGAAAAACTGTTTTTT.

The chain joins TRBV7-6 to TRBJ1-3; D gene uncertain. The V and J ends lost 0 bases and 1 base respectively, with 10 bases between them. This CDR3 region has 16 residues. Germline V gene sequence: CDR1 SGHVS, CDR2 FNYEAQ. As DNA, the CDR3 is TGTGCCAGCAGCTTAGCCATTACTGATTCTGGAAACACCATATATTTT. Protein sequence: CASSLAITDSGNTIYF.

The chain recombines TRBV29-1 with TRBJ2-1; maybe TRBD2 (8 bases). Germline V lookup: CDR1 SQVTM, CDR2 ANQGSEA. CDR3 length: 12 residues. V was clipped by 3 bases and J by 12 bases, with 15 bases between them. The CDR3: CSVDPGGDRQFF. CDR3 DNA sequence: TGCAGCGTTGATCCCGGGGGGGACAGGCAGTTCTTC.

The rearrangement links TRBV5-1 to TRBJ1-5, with unresolved D. This CDR3 spans 15 amino acids. Germline CDR1 is SGHRS and CDR2 is YFSETQ. Trimming cost V 0 bases and J 0 bases, with 7 bases left between them. The CDR3 region has the DNA TGCGCCAGCAGCTTGGACGGGGATAGCAATCAGCCCCAGCATTTT. Translation: CASSLDGDSNQPQHF.

The chain links TRBV4-3 to TRBJ2-2; 7 nucleotides match TRBD2. Germline loops: CDR1 LGHNA, CDR2 YSLEER. Trimming cost V 1 base and J 5 bases; bases outside gene matches: 7. This CDR3 comprises 16 residues. Written as DNA, the CDR3 is TGCGCCAGCAGCCAAGTCTGGGATAGCGGGACCGGGGAGCTGTTTTTT. It translates to CASSQVWDSGTGELFF.

The chain links TRBV2 to TRBJ1-1; D gene unclear. Looked up from germline, CDR1 is SNHLY and CDR2 is FYNNEI. There are 15 residues in the CDR3. The V gene lost 4 bases and the J gene lost 5 bases, with 17 bases spanning the gap. The CDR3 is CASSVEVRDKTEAFF. The DNA for the CDR3 is TGTGCCAGCAGTGTGGAGGTTCGTGATAAAACTGAAGCTTTCTTT.

The chain joins TRBV9 to TRBJ1-1; 7 bases are a match to TRBD1. Germline trimming cut 2 bases from V and 5 bases from J; bases unmatched to any gene: 6. CDR3 size: 14 residues. CDR1 is SGDLS and CDR2 is YYNGEE in the germline V gene. CDR3 coding DNA: TGTGCCAGCAGCGTGACAGGGATGGGAACTGAAGCTTTCTTT. It codes for CASSVTGMGTEAFF.

The CDR3 nucleotides are TGTGCCAGCAGCCTAACAGGGGCCACTGAAGCTTTCTTT. It codes for CASSLTGATEAFF. The rearrangement links TRBV9 to TRBJ1-1; 7 nucleotides agree with TRBD1. CDR3 size: 13 residues. Looked up from germline, CDR1 is SGDLS and CDR2 is YYNGEE. The ends lost 4 bases at V and 4 bases at J; junction bases unmatched: 4.

The V and J genes are TRBV19 and TRBJ2-2; 11 bases agree with TRBD2. Germline V gene lookup returns CDR1 LNHDA and CDR2 SQIVND (reference sequence). V was clipped by 5 bases and J by 8 bases; unmatched bases: 10. CDR3 length equals 16 residues. In DNA form, the CDR3 reads TGTGCCAGTAGTCCCCGGCCTAGCGGGGGGCCTGGGGAGCTGTTTTTT. This codes for CASSPRPSGGPGELFF.

The V and J genes are TRBV5-4 and TRBJ2-7, with no clear D. CDR1 SGHNT and CDR2 YYREEE come from the germline V gene (reference sequence). The CDR3 totals 14 residues. Trimming took 5 bases from V and 2 from J, leaving 14 bases between them. The CDR3 region is CASRRGRGPYEQYF. CDR3 coding DNA: TGTGCCAGCAGACGCGGCAGAGGCCCCTACGAGCAGTACTTC.

The chain recombines TRBV19 with TRBJ1-4, with 8 bases that match TRBD1. CDR1 is LNHDA, CDR2 SQIVND, per germline (reference sequence). The CDR3 has 14 residues. The V gene end was trimmed by 4 bases and the J gene end by 8 bases; junction bases not matched to a gene: 6. The CDR3 DNA is TGTGCCAGTAGTAAAGGACAGGGTTTGGAAAAACTGTTTTTT. It translates to CASSKGQGLEKLFF. Full variable domain (missing parts from reference TRBV19 and TRBJ1-4): DGGITQSPKYLFRKEGQNVTLSCEQNLNHDAMYWYRQDPGQGLRLIYYSQIVNDFQKGDIAEGYSVSREKKESFPLTVTSAQKNPTAFYLCASSKGQGLEKLFFGSGTQLSVL.

In its sample, this clone was seen a few times. The J gene is TRBJ1-6, the V gene TRBV28; a weak D match, TRBD1 (5 bases). V lost 3 bases to trimming and J lost 0 bases, with 6 bases between them. Germline CDR1 MDHEN, CDR2 SYDVKM. The CDR3 covers 15 residues. The CDR3 protein is CASSLQGSYNSPLHF. Here the CDR3 DNA reads TGTGCCAGCAGTTTGCAGGGCTCCTATAATTCACCCCTCCACTTT.

The V and J genes are TRBV6-6 and TRBJ1-1; TRBD1 agrees at 11 bases. Unmatched junction bases numbered 5, after V lost 2 bases and J lost 3 bases. Germline V CDR1 and CDR2: MNHNY, SVGAGI (reference sequence). The CDR3 runs to 16 residues. The CDR3 sequence: CASSYGDRGSDTEAFF. The CDR3 DNA reads as TGTGCCAGCAGTTACGGGGACAGGGGGTCGGACACTGAAGCTTTCTTT.

V usage is TRBV4-2 and J usage is TRBJ2-3; 9 bases align to TRBD2. Per germline, CDR1 LGHNA and CDR2 YNFKEQ. Trimming removed 1 base from V and 0 bases from J; junction bases left unmatched: 8. The CDR3 extends over 18 amino acids. The CDR3 here is CASSQVSSGVTSTDTQYF. The DNA of the CDR3 is TGTGCCAGCAGCCAAGTATCTAGCGGGGTTACTAGCACAGATACGCAGTATTTT.

This chain links TRBV6-6 with TRBJ1-3; 9 bases agree with TRBD1. This CDR3 is built from 14 residues. V trimming: 7 bases; J trimming: 4 bases; junction bases outside the gene matches: 5. Per germline, CDR1 MNHNY and CDR2 SVGAGI (reference sequence). The CDR3 sequence is CASTSTGGGNTIYF. The CDR3 nucleotides read TGTGCCAGCACCTCTACAGGGGGCGGAAACACCATATATTTT.

J is TRBJ1-4 and V is TRBV7-6; 8 bases agree with TRBD1. Germline assignment: CDR1 SGHVS and CDR2 FNYEAQ. This CDR3 has 15 amino acids. The junction had 3 bases not matched to a gene; V was cut back by 3 bases and J by 3 bases. The CDR3 is CASSFPGGPNEKLFF. In DNA form, the CDR3 reads TGTGCCAGCAGCTTCCCAGGGGGCCCTAATGAAAAACTGTTTTTT. The variable domain in full, completed from reference TRBV7-6 and TRBJ1-4, reads GAGVSQSPRYKVTKRGQDVALRCDPISGHVSLYWYRQALGQGPEFLTYFNYEAQQDKSGLPNDRFSAERPEGSISTLTIQRTEQRDSAMYRCASSFPGGPNEKLFFGSGTQLSVL.

The chain employs TRBV6-5 and TRBJ1-5; D may be TRBD1 (6 bases). The germline V gene has CDR1 MNHEY and CDR2 SVGAGI. This CDR3 region has 14 residues. Trimming shortened V by 5 bases and J by 6 bases, and 14 bases separated the two germline ends. The CDR3 coding sequence is TGTGCCAGCAGTACCAGGGGAACAGCTCAGCCCCAGCATTTT. It encodes CASSTRGTAQPQHF.

This chain joins TRBV15 and TRBJ1-4; TRBD1 matches at 9 bases. The CDR3 contains 16 residues. CDR1 and CDR2 (germline): LNHNV, YYDKDF (reference sequence). Trimming took 6 bases from V and 5 from J; bases not matched to a gene: 10. CDR3 DNA sequence: TGTGCCACCAGGAAAGTAACGACAGGGGGGAATGAAAAACTGTTTTTT. This gives the protein CATRKVTTGGNEKLFF.

The rearrangement uses TRBV7-2 and TRBJ2-3; D is perhaps TRBD2 (7 bases). Germline-derived CDR1 and CDR2 are SGHTA and FQGNSA. This CDR3 is 15 amino acids long. Between the trimmed V and J ends, which lost 5 bases and 4 bases, there was a span of 16 bases. CDR3 residues: CASSRLGGPADTQYF. The CDR3 nucleotides are TGTGCCAGCAGCCGCTTGGGGGGGCCCGCAGATACGCAGTATTTT.

This sequence joins TRBV7-8 and TRBJ2-5; no clear D. Germline V lookup: CDR1 SGHVS, CDR2 FQNEAQ. V was cut by 0 bases and J by 11 bases, with 16 bases left in between. The CDR3 has 14 residues. The CDR3 DNA follows: TGTGCCAGCAGCTTAGCGGGTGACCTAAAGGAGCAGTACTTC. Translated, it gives CASSLAGDLKEQYF.

The rearrangement links TRBV7-2 to TRBJ1-2; D gene ambiguous. The CDR3 spans 16 residues. Trimming took 5 bases from V and 0 from J, leaving 16 bases between them. CDR1 is SGHTA and CDR2 is FQGNSA in the germline V gene. CDR3 sequence (DNA): TGTGCCAGCAGCCGATACGGGCGGGCGGCTAACTATGGCTACACCTTC. Translated: CASSRYGRAANYGYTF.

This clone appeared a single time. The chain has TRBV5-6 and TRBJ1-4; 11 bases agree with TRBD1. This CDR3 comprises 16 residues. V lost 4 bases and J lost 0; bases outside the gene matches: 2. Germline V gene data show CDR1 as SGHDT and CDR2 as YYEEEE. The CDR3 loop is CASSVGQGATNEKLFF. For the CDR3, the DNA is TGTGCCAGCAGCGTGGGACAGGGGGCAACTAATGAAAAACTGTTTTTT.

This clone has only one observation. The chain joins TRBV5-4 to TRBJ1-1; a weak D match, TRBD1 (6 bases). Deletions cut 4 bases from V and 0 bases from J, with 10 bases between. CDR1 and CDR2 (germline): SGHNT, YYREEE (reference sequence). The CDR3 is 14 residues long. The CDR3 protein is CASSVGDMNTEAFF. In DNA, the CDR3 is TGTGCCAGCAGCGTGGGGGACATGAACACTGAAGCTTTCTTT.

The chain has TRBV18 and TRBJ2-1; no reliable D call. Trimming left V 3 bases short and J 10 bases short, with 13 bases between. The CDR3 has 13 amino acids. CDR1 is KGHSH, CDR2 LQKENI, per germline. The CDR3 region is CASSPQTRSEQFF. The CDR3, as DNA: TGTGCCAGCTCACCTCAGACACGTTCGGAGCAGTTCTTC.

J is TRBJ1-2 and V is TRBV7-9; D may be TRBD1 (6 bases). The ends were cut back, 5 bases at V and 4 bases at J, with 17 bases in the middle. Looked up from germline, CDR1 is SEHNR and CDR2 is FQNEAQ (reference sequence). The CDR3 covers 15 residues. CDR3 loop: CASSQGGGSSYGYTF. CDR3 sequence (DNA): TGTGCCAGCAGCCAAGGGGGGGGGTCGAGCTATGGCTACACCTTC.

V usage is TRBV7-9 and J usage is TRBJ2-3, with no clear D. The CDR3 has 13 amino acids. The germline V gene has CDR1 SEHNR and CDR2 FQNEAQ (reference sequence). V was cut by 5 bases and J by 3 bases, with 9 bases left in between. CDR3 in DNA: TGTGCCAGCAGCCGTATGAGGACAGATACGCAGTATTTT. It yields the protein CASSRMRTDTQYF.

As to this clone: The same CDR3 can be traced to other DNA sequences in this sample. V is TRBV7-2 and J is TRBJ2-1; 7 bases fit TRBD2. Germline V lookup: CDR1 SGHTA, CDR2 FQGNSA. The CDR3 extends over 15 amino acids. V lost 0 bases to trimming and J lost 4 bases; unmatched junction nucleotides: 3. This CDR3 reads CASSLAAGVYNEQFF. Written as DNA, the CDR3 is TGTGCCAGCAGCTTAGCGGCGGGGGTTTACAATGAGCAGTTCTTC.

The rearrangement links TRBV7-9 to TRBJ1-6; 8 nucleotides align to TRBD1. There are 12 residues in the CDR3. CDR1 and CDR2 from the germline V gene are SEHNR and FQNEAQ (reference sequence). The V gene end was trimmed by 6 bases and the J gene end by 15 bases; junction bases not matched to a gene: 7. CDR3 protein: CASSSGQGLLHF. Here the CDR3 DNA reads TGTGCCAGCAGTTCCGGACAGGGTCTCCTCCACTTT.

The sample holds a few counts of this clone. The chain links TRBV11-2 to TRBJ2-7; weak D call: TRBD2 (6 bases). Germline V gene data show CDR1 as SGHAT and CDR2 as FQNNGV. The CDR3 sequence is 16 residues long. Deletions cut 5 bases from V and 0 bases from J, with 17 bases between. In DNA form, the CDR3 reads TGTGCCAGCAGCCCACAAGGAGGGCCCCTCTCCTACGAGCAGTACTTC. Translated, it gives CASSPQGGPLSYEQYF.

For this clone: Additional DNA sequences in this sample encode the identical CDR3. The chain is built from TRBV7-2 and TRBJ1-1; D may be TRBD1 (5 bases). CDR1 and CDR2 (germline): SGHTA, FQGNSA. The ends were cut back, 1 base at V and 8 bases at J, with 14 bases in the middle. This CDR3 comprises 14 residues. As DNA, the CDR3 is TGTGCCAGCAGCTTAGTGGCAGGGAATACGGAAGCTTTCTTT. Translating gives CASSLVAGNTEAFF.